A selection of T cell receptor beta chains follows, all from one sample in a study of CD8 T cells in Susac syndrome. TCRdb re-called the immunoSEQ multiplex PCR reads with MiXCR, one entry per CDR3 protein. The sample has 150,000 to 200,000 distinct CDR3 sequences; about 93% are singletons. The sample taken for sequencing was CD4+ T cells from PBMCs. These receptors originate from a human donor in good health. CDR3s include the opening cysteine and the closing phenylalanine or tryptophan. A D gene is named only where the DNA matches it firmly.

CDR3aa: CSASPDPRTYEQYF
d_gene: -
v_gene: TRBV20-1
j_gene: TRBJ2-7

CDR3aa: CSASRQGGDYGYTF
d_gene: TRBD1
v_gene: TRBV20-1
j_gene: TRBJ1-2

CDR3aa: CSAELAGPDTQYF
d_gene: TRBD2
v_gene: TRBV20-1
j_gene: TRBJ2-3

CDR3aa: CASSPRQPSYEQYF
d_gene: -
v_gene: TRBV9
j_gene: TRBJ2-7

CDR3aa: CASSQVYVGQTNEKLFF
d_gene: -
v_gene: TRBV4-1
j_gene: TRBJ1-4

CDR3aa: CASRWGTSGDLEQYF
d_gene: TRBD2
v_gene: TRBV2
j_gene: TRBJ2-7

CDR3aa: CASSPPGTGNSEQYF
d_gene: TRBD1
v_gene: TRBV18
j_gene: TRBJ2-7

CDR3aa: CAISEWGGKDSPLHF
d_gene: -
v_gene: TRBV10-3
j_gene: TRBJ1-6

CDR3aa: CASSPTWEDGYTF
d_gene: -
v_gene: TRBV5-6
j_gene: TRBJ1-2

CDR3aa: CASSEWANYGYTF
d_gene: -
v_gene: TRBV5-6
j_gene: TRBJ1-2

CDR3aa: CSVQGGSNTEAFF
d_gene: TRBD1
v_gene: TRBV29-1
j_gene: TRBJ1-1

CDR3aa: CSARWAGSETQYF
d_gene: -
v_gene: TRBV20-1
j_gene: TRBJ2-5

CDR3aa: CASSLGNGYTF
d_gene: -
v_gene: TRBV12-3/TRBV12-4
j_gene: TRBJ1-2

CDR3aa: CASKNTGGNGYTF
d_gene: -
v_gene: TRBV6-6
j_gene: TRBJ1-2

CDR3aa: CASSLYGGQNSPLHF
d_gene: -
v_gene: TRBV7-3
j_gene: TRBJ1-6

CDR3aa: CATSAAGGTYNEQFF
d_gene: TRBD2
v_gene: TRBV24-1
j_gene: TRBJ2-1

CDR3aa: CSVETVVNTEAFF
d_gene: -
v_gene: TRBV29-1
j_gene: TRBJ1-1

CDR3aa: CSARPPGAYSRGTEAFF
d_gene: -
v_gene: TRBV20-1
j_gene: TRBJ1-1

CDR3aa: CASSQDTGELFF
d_gene: -
v_gene: TRBV14
j_gene: TRBJ2-2

CDR3aa: CASSDPGLDVHEQFF
d_gene: -
v_gene: TRBV2
j_gene: TRBJ2-1

CDR3aa: CASSVYSGGPQETQYF
d_gene: TRBD2
v_gene: TRBV9
j_gene: TRBJ2-5

CDR3aa: CASSLWTNQHEAFF
d_gene: -
v_gene: TRBV11-1
j_gene: TRBJ1-1

CDR3aa: CASSPPSTAQPQHF
d_gene: -
v_gene: TRBV18
j_gene: TRBJ1-5

CDR3aa: CASSAPGQGFTEAFF
d_gene: TRBD1
v_gene: TRBV6-1
j_gene: TRBJ1-1

CDR3aa: CASSQRPKTPLHF
d_gene: -
v_gene: TRBV7-8
j_gene: TRBJ1-6

CDR3aa: CASSSTGTGRYEQYF
d_gene: TRBD1
v_gene: TRBV19
j_gene: TRBJ2-7

CDR3aa: CASSSRRQGGNEQFF
d_gene: TRBD1
v_gene: TRBV19
j_gene: TRBJ2-1

CDR3aa: CASSGGSAVEQYF
d_gene: -
v_gene: TRBV5-6
j_gene: TRBJ2-7

CDR3aa: CASSLGLAGDHNEQFF
d_gene: TRBD2
v_gene: TRBV7-2
j_gene: TRBJ2-1

CDR3aa: CASSLAGPSYEQYF
d_gene: -
v_gene: TRBV5-1
j_gene: TRBJ2-7

CDR3aa: CSAPGQGRGKLFF
d_gene: TRBD1
v_gene: TRBV20-1
j_gene: TRBJ1-4

CDR3aa: CASSLQGARYEQYF
d_gene: TRBD1
v_gene: TRBV5-4
j_gene: TRBJ2-7

CDR3aa: CASRTGVTDTQYF
d_gene: TRBD1
v_gene: TRBV27
j_gene: TRBJ2-3

CDR3aa: CASSSAPAGQFF
d_gene: -
v_gene: TRBV7-9
j_gene: TRBJ2-1

CDR3aa: CASSFGLAGGEETQYF
d_gene: TRBD2
v_gene: TRBV5-4
j_gene: TRBJ2-5

CDR3aa: CASMGAALSSYEQYF
d_gene: -
v_gene: TRBV2
j_gene: TRBJ2-7

CDR3aa: CAISSSGGHQETQYF
d_gene: TRBD2
v_gene: TRBV10-3
j_gene: TRBJ2-5

CDR3aa: CASSRTGVGEKLFF
d_gene: TRBD1
v_gene: TRBV7-2
j_gene: TRBJ1-4